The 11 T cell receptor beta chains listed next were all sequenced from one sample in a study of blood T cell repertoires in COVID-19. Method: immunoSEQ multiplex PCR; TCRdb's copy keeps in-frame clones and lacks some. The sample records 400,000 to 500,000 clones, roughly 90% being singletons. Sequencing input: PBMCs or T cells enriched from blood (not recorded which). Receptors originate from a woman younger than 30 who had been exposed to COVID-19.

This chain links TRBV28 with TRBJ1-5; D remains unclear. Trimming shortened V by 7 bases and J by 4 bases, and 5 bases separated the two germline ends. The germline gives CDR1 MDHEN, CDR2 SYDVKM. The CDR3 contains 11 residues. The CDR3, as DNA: TGTGCCAGCACCAAAAATCAGCCCCAGCATTTT. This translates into CASTKNQPQHF.

CDR3: CASSLLSGRGGSGANVLTF. The CDR3 nucleotides are TGTGCCAGTAGTCTCCTTTCGGGCAGGGGAGGGTCTGGGGCCAACGTCCTGACTTTC. V gene TRBV19 combines with J gene TRBJ2-6; possibly TRBD2 for D (7 bases). V lost 5 bases and J lost 1, with 21 bases in between. Germline CDR1 is LNHDA and CDR2 is SQIVND (reference sequence). CDR3 length: 19 residues. Full variable domain (remainder filled in from reference TRBV19 and TRBJ2-6): DGGITQSPKYLFRKEGQNVTLSCEQNLNHDAMYWYRQDPGQGLRLIYYSQIVNDFQKGDIAEGYSVSREKKESFPLTVTSAQKNPTAFYLCASSLLSGRGGSGANVLTFGAGSRLTVL.

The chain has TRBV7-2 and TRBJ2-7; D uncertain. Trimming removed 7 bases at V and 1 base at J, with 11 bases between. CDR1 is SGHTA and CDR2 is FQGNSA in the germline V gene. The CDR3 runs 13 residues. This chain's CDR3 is CASTPNLSYEQYF. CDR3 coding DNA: TGTGCCAGCACCCCCAACCTATCCTACGAGCAGTACTTC.

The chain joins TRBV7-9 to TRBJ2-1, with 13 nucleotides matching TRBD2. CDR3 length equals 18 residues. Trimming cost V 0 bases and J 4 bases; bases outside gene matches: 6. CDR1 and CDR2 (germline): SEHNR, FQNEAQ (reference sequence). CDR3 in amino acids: CASSLAEWTSGSYNEQFF. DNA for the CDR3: TGTGCCAGCAGCTTAGCCGAATGGACTAGCGGGAGTTACAATGAGCAGTTCTTC.

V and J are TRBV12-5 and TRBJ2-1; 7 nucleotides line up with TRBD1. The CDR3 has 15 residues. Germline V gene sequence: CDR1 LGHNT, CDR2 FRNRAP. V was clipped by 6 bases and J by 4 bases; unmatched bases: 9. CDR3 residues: CASGSGTDRYNEQFF. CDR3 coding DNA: TGTGCTAGTGGCTCCGGGACAGACAGATACAATGAGCAGTTCTTC.

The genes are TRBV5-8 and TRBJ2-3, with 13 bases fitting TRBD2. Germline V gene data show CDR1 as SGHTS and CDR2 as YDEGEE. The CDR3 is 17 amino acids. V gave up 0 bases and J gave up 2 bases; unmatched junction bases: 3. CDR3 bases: TGTGCCAGCAGCTTGGGACTAGCGGGAGGCACCACAGATACGCAGTATTTT. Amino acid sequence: CASSLGLAGGTTDTQYF. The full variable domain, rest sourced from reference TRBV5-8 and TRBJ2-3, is EAGVTQSPTHLIKTRGQQATLRCSPISGHTSVYWYQQALGLGLQFLLWYDEGEERNRGNFPPRFSGRQFPNYSSELNVNALELEDSALYLCASSLGLAGGTTDTQYFGPGTRLTVL.

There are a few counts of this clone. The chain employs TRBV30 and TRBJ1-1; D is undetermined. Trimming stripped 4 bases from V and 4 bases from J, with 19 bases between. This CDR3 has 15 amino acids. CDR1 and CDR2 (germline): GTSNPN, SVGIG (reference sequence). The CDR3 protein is CAWTHSGRQGTEAFF. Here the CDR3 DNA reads TGTGCCTGGACCCATTCGGGTCGGCAAGGCACTGAAGCTTTCTTT.

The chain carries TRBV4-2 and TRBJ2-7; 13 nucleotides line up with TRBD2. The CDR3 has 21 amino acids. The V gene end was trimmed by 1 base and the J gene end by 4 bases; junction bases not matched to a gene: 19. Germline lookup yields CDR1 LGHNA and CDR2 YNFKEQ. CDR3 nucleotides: TGTGCCAGCAGCCAAGGTCAACCGGGACTAGCGGGACCTGGCGGGATGTACGAGCAGTACTTC. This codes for CASSQGQPGLAGPGGMYEQYF.

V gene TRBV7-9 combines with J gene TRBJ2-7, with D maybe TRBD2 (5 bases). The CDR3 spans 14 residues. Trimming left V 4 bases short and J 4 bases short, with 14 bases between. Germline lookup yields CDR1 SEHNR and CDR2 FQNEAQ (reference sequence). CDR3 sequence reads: CASSSSGSGYEQYF. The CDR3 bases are TGTGCCAGCAGCTCATCGGGATCTGGATACGAGCAGTACTTC.

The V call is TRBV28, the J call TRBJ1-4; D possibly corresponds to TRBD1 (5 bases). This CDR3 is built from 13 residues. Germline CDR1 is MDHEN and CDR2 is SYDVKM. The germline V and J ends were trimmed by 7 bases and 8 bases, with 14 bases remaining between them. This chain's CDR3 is CASKTVSEEKLFF. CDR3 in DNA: TGTGCCAGCAAGACAGTTTCGGAAGAAAAACTGTTTTTT.

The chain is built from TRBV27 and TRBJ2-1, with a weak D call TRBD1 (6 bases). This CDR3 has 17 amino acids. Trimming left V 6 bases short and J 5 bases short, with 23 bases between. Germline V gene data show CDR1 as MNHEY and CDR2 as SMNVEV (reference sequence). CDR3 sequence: CASSLWAHTGSDNEQFF. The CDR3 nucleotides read TGTGCCAGCAGCCTATGGGCTCACACAGGGTCAGACAATGAGCAGTTCTTC.